Each of the 16 T cell receptor beta chains below was sequenced from the same sample in a study of T cells after yellow fever vaccination. MiXCR, applied by TCRdb to the 5' RACE reads, yields one record per CDR3 protein. In the table there are approximately 340,000 distinct CDR3 sequences, about 9.5% of which are singletons. This specimen consisted of PBMCs, obtained on the day of the first yellow fever vaccination. All receptors come from a man aged 18 to 30 who received the YFV17D yellow fever vaccine.

This clonotype was picked up a small number of times. The chain has TRBV5-1 and TRBJ1-1, with 7 bases fitting TRBD1. This CDR3 region has 19 residues. Trimming cost V 4 bases and J 0 bases; bases outside gene matches: 18. Germline lookup yields CDR1 SGHRS and CDR2 YFSETQ. In DNA form, the CDR3 reads TGCGCCAGCAGCAACGTACAATTAAGACAGGGCGAATTGAACACTGAAGCTTTCTTT. Translation gives CASSNVQLRQGELNTEAFF. Variable domain in full (rest from reference TRBV5-1 and TRBJ1-1): KAGVTQTPRYLIKTRGQQVTLSCSPISGHRSVSWYQQTPGQGLQFLFEYFSETQRNKGNFPGRFSGRQFSNSRSEMNVSTLELGDSALYLCASSNVQLRQGELNTEAFFGQGTRLTVV.

This clonotype showed up just a few times. The rearrangement links TRBV27 to TRBJ1-4; 10 bases fit TRBD1. The V and J ends lost 8 bases and 10 bases, in that order; junction bases with no gene match: 4. The germline V gene has CDR1 MNHEY and CDR2 SMNVEV (reference sequence). The CDR3 sequence is 12 residues long. The chain's CDR3 is CASGTGVGKLFF. The CDR3 nucleotides read TGTGCCAGCGGGACAGGGGTTGGAAAACTGTTTTTT.

Only one count was recorded for this clonotype. The chain links TRBV4-2 to TRBJ2-2; D gene uncertain. The CDR3 totals 14 residues. CDR1 and CDR2 from the germline V gene are LGHNA and YNFKEQ. Trimming took off 4 bases at V and 7 bases at J, with 13 bases between the two ends. The CDR3, as DNA: TGTGCCAGCAGCCTCGGGCTCCTCTGCGGGGAGCTGTTTTTT. Protein product: CASSLGLLCGELFF.

This clonotype was found a few times. J is TRBJ1-4 and V is TRBV2; no clear D. Germline V gives CDR1 SNHLY, CDR2 FYNNEI. This CDR3 comprises 14 residues. V was shortened by 7 bases and J by 7 bases, with 16 bases between the two germline ends. The chain's CDR3 is CASTPEDVPEKLFF. The CDR3 nucleotides are TGTGCCAGCACCCCAGAGGACGTGCCTGAAAAACTGTTTTTT.

In its sample, this clonotype was seen many times. For the CDR3, the DNA is TGCGCCAGCAGCTTGTATGGAGGCTACACCTTC. Translated: CASSLYGGYTF. V and J are TRBV5-1 and TRBJ1-2; D remains unclear. CDR1 is SGHRS and CDR2 is YFSETQ in the germline V gene. The length of the CDR3 is 11 residues. The ends were cut back, 1 base at V and 8 bases at J, with 6 bases in the middle.

This clonotype was counted ten times or more. The chain's CDR3 is CASSTTGAGEQYF. As DNA, the CDR3 is TGCGCCAGCTCTACTACAGGGGCCGGCGAGCAGTACTTC. V gene TRBV5-1 combines with J gene TRBJ2-7; TRBD1 matches 7 bases. The trim removed 7 bases at V and 6 bases at J, leaving 10 bases unmatched. The germline V gene encodes CDR1 SGHRS and CDR2 YFSETQ. The CDR3 has 13 residues.

Only a few counts were recorded for this clonotype. The gene calls are TRBV6-1 and TRBJ2-7, with D hard to call. Looked up from germline, CDR1 is MNHNS and CDR2 is SASEGT. V lost 5 bases and J 1 base, leaving 12 bases between the germline ends. The CDR3 is 14 amino acids. CDR3 loop: CASSTKVGSYEQYF. The DNA of the CDR3 is TGTGCCAGCAGTACGAAGGTCGGGTCCTACGAGCAGTACTTC.

This clonotype was counted at least ten times. The chain recombines TRBV4-2 with TRBJ2-1; 11 positions agree with TRBD2. V lost 4 bases, J lost 4 bases, and 6 bases stayed unmatched. The CDR3 loop spans 16 amino acids. CDR1 LGHNA and CDR2 YNFKEQ come from the germline V gene. The CDR3 loop is CASSLETSGEYNEQFF. The CDR3 DNA follows: TGTGCCAGCAGCCTTGAGACTAGCGGGGAATACAATGAGCAGTTCTTC.

The rearrangement uses TRBV6-2 or TRBV6-3 and TRBJ2-7; 7 bases map to TRBD1. Germline V CDR1 and CDR2: MNHEY, SVGEGT. This CDR3 spans 13 amino acids. V dropped 2 bases and J dropped 4; count of bases not matched to a gene: 2. The CDR3 loop is CASSYLQGYEQYV. DNA of the CDR3: TGTGCCAGCAGTTACCTACAGGGGTACGAGCAGTACGTC.

Notes on this clonotype: A clone one base away is much larger, so this may be a read error. The chain has TRBV7-2 and TRBJ2-7; a possible D gene is TRBD2 (5 bases). The germline gives CDR1 SGHTA, CDR2 FQGNSA. V lost 6 bases to trimming and J lost 1 base, with 10 bases between them. This CDR3 has 13 amino acids. CDR3: CASRPPGSYEQYF. The CDR3, as DNA: TGTGCCAGCAGACCGCCGGGGTCCTACGAGCAGTACTTC.

This clonotype was observed a few times. This sequence joins TRBV5-1 and TRBJ1-1; D unclear. V lost 0 bases and J lost 5, with 8 bases in between. There are 13 residues in the CDR3. Germline V CDR1 and CDR2: SGHRS, YFSETQ. The CDR3 reads CASSLAQLTEAFF. The CDR3 nucleotides read TGCGCCAGCAGCTTGGCACAGCTAACTGAAGCTTTCTTT.

This clonotype has only a few counts. J is TRBJ1-3 and V is TRBV3-1, with D unresolved. Germline assignment: CDR1 LGHDT and CDR2 YNNKEL (reference sequence). Trimming stripped 6 bases from V and 0 bases from J, with 6 bases between. The CDR3 spans 13 residues. As DNA, the CDR3 is TGTGCCAGCAGACGAGACTCTGGAAACACCATATATTTT. This sequence encodes CASRRDSGNTIYF.

V gene TRBV6-6 combines with J gene TRBJ1-1; D possibly corresponds to TRBD1 (5 bases). The V end lost 6 bases, the J end lost 1 base, and 9 bases lay between the germline ends. Germline V gene data show CDR1 as MNHNY and CDR2 as SVGAGI (reference sequence). This CDR3 is 13 amino acids long. This CDR3 is CASRRDGNTEAFF. DNA of the CDR3: TGTGCCAGCAGACGGGACGGGAACACTGAAGCTTTCTTT.

The sample holds a few counts of this clonotype. The chain recombines TRBV5-1 with TRBJ1-2; tentatively, D is TRBD1 (5 bases). The length of the CDR3 is 16 residues. V was pared by 3 bases and J by 2 bases, with 17 bases between. Germline V gene data show CDR1 as SGHRS and CDR2 as YFSETQ. The CDR3 loop is CASSSAQGRSNYGYTF. In DNA form, the CDR3 reads TGCGCCAGCAGCTCGGCCCAGGGACGGAGCAACTATGGCTACACCTTC.

Remarks on this clonotype: The junction departs from germline at one end; a sequencing error may be responsible. This chain links TRBV6-1 with TRBJ2-7; 10 nucleotides agree with TRBD1. The CDR3 is 17 amino acids. The germline V gene has CDR1 MNHNS and CDR2 SASEGT. The CDR3, as DNA: TGTACCAGCAGTCCCCATCCGGGCGGGACAGGGGCCTACGAGCAGTACTTC. Translation gives CTSSPHPGGTGAYEQYF.

The rearrangement links TRBV4-2 to TRBJ2-5; D is perhaps TRBD2 (5 bases). From germline, CDR1 is LGHNA and CDR2 YNFKEQ. V shed 3 bases and J shed 2 bases, with 10 bases lying between them. The CDR3 is 14 residues long. Here the CDR3 DNA reads TGTGCCAGCAGCCAGAGGGTGTCGCAAGAGACCCAGTACTTC. Translating gives CASSQRVSQETQYF.